This TCR beta chain was found in a study of shared clonotypes between healthy human individuals. Findings and limits, study-wide: Only a few donors were included, so the genetic and exposure-history diversity represented was limited.

As to this clone: The antigen remains undetermined. The sample carries other DNA sequences with the same CDR3.

TCRdb keeps only in-frame clones here, not all; method: immunoSEQ multiplex PCR. The table records over a million clones, about 75% of them present only once. V lost 4 bases to trimming and J lost 2 bases; unmatched junction nucleotides: 1. This CDR3 spans 14 amino acids. The germline V gene has CDR1 ENHRY and CDR2 SYGVKD. The V call is TRBV10-3, the J call TRBJ2-7; 11 bases line up with TRBD1. The receptor was isolated from a man between 18 and 29 years old in good health. Input material: memory CD4+ T cells sorted from blood. Subset meaning: CD45RA-negative fraction. The CDR3 region is CAISVGQGAYEQYF. The DNA for the CDR3 is TGTGCCATCAGTGTGGGACAGGGGGCCTACGAGCAGTACTTC.